Given below is one T cell receptor beta chain in context. Its target is not known. V was pared by 7 bases and J by 5 bases, with 10 bases of the junction left unmatched. The CDR3 loop spans 14 amino acids. Germline assignment: CDR1 SQVTM and CDR2 ANQGSEA. MiXCR, applied by TCRdb to the reads, yields one record per CDR3 protein. The repertoire has 60,000 to 80,000 distinct CDR3 sequences, 63% of them found once; the top ten carry 7.6%. This sample is drawn from a study of type 1 regulatory T cells. Sequenced: cultured T cells, either the whole culture or a sorted T cell fraction (not recorded which). Subset denoted: Tr1-enriched cell product generated in vitro against host alloantigens. The rearrangement links TRBV29-1 to TRBJ2-3; 9 bases match TRBD2. The receptor was isolated from a human donor in good health. The CDR3 loop reads CSASRLAVRDTQYF. The CDR3 nucleotides read TGCAGCGCCTCGCGACTAGCGGTAAGAGATACGCAGTATTTT.